The source of this T cell receptor beta chain is a study of Tregs in tolerant kidney transplant recipients. Clones were read by immunoSEQ multiplex PCR, and TCRdb kept only the in-frame ones, dropping some. The sample carries fewer than 80,000 clones, 95% to 98% recorded once. This clone was seen once. The V end was cut by 6 bases, the J end by 4 bases, with 12 bases between. Germline CDR1 is MNHEY and CDR2 is SVGAGI. The CDR3 consists of 13 residues. This sequence originates from a human donor who received a combined kidney and bone marrow transplant. The chain combines TRBV6-5 with TRBJ1-1; possible D gene TRBD1, 6 bases. The sequences come from Tregs from blood, collected before the transplant. The CDR3 DNA follows: TGTGCCAGCAGCTTCGACAGGAGCACTGAAGCTTTCTTT. This gives the protein CASSFDRSTEAFF.